These 8 T cell receptor beta chains share one sample of origin, sequenced in a study of blood T cells in healthy people across ages. Primed by a sample-barcoded 5' primer and a J-beta primer mix, a second PCR proceeded for 7 to 11 cycles. TCRdb re-derived calls from the 5' RACE reads in MiXCR, one entry per CDR3 protein. The table shows 1.5 million to 1.8 million distinct CDR3 sequences, with roughly two fifths occurring only once. Sequencing was performed on blood. The receptors were gathered from a woman between 18 and 29 years old in good health.

The chain joins TRBV5-1 to TRBJ2-7; D perhaps matches TRBD1 (6 bases). Trimming took off 0 bases at V and 4 bases at J, with 14 bases between the two ends. CDR3 length: 15 residues. Germline values: CDR1 SGHRS, CDR2 YFSETQ. Here the CDR3 reads CASSLVLQGTYEQYF. The CDR3 DNA follows: TGCGCCAGCAGCTTGGTGCTGCAGGGGACGTACGAGCAGTACTTC.

This clonotype showed up just a few times. The rearrangement links TRBV12-3 or TRBV12-4 to TRBJ2-3; weak D call: TRBD1 (6 bases). The V gene lost 6 bases and the J gene lost 0 bases, with 13 bases spanning the gap. The CDR3 spans 15 residues. CDR3 nucleotides: TGTGCCAGCAGACCCGGACAGACTAGCACAGATACGCAGTATTTT. This encodes CASRPGQTSTDTQYF.

This clonotype was seen only once. The chain joins TRBV20-1 to TRBJ2-1, with D possibly TRBD1 on 5 matching bases. Germline CDR1 and CDR2: DFQATT and SNEGSKA (reference sequence). This CDR3 has 14 residues. Trimming left V 6 bases short and J 9 bases short, with 21 bases between. The CDR3 sequence: CSARDGQPFSEQFF. The CDR3 coding sequence is TGCAGTGCCCGCGACGGACAACCATTCAGTGAGCAGTTCTTC.

The table lists this clonotype with a count of one. The chain is built from TRBV4-1 and TRBJ2-7; D unclear. TRBJ2-5 matches the DNA end more closely, so the J call is doubtful. This CDR3 is 16 amino acids long. Looked up from germline, CDR1 is MGHRA and CDR2 is YSYEKL. This CDR3 reads CASSQGPVLLGETQYF. CDR3 in DNA: TGCGCCAGCAGCCAAGGGCCCGTCCTCCTAGGGGAGACCCAGTACTTC.

In its sample, this clonotype was seen once. One end of the junction is discordant with germline, which a read error may explain. The chain has TRBV15 and TRBJ2-7; 8 nucleotides align to TRBD2. From germline, CDR1 is LNHNV and CDR2 YYDKDF (reference sequence). The CDR3 is 15 residues long. In nucleotides, the CDR3 is TGTACCACCAGCAGAGGACGGGGGGGTTCGGACGTGCAGTACTTC. Protein sequence: CTTSRGRGGSDVQYF. The variable domain in full, with the rest retrieved from reference TRBV15 and TRBJ2-7, is DAMVIQNPRYQVTQFGKPVTLSCSQTLNHNVMYWYQQKSSQAPKLLFHYYDKDFNNEADTPDNFQSRRPNTSFCFLDIRSPGLGDTAMYLCTTSRGRGGSDVQYFGPGTRLTVT.

The V and J genes are TRBV20-1 and TRBJ1-2, with no clear D. CDR3 length: 11 residues. V lost 2 bases and J lost 4, with 5 bases in between. The germline V gene has CDR1 DFQATT and CDR2 SNEGSKA (reference sequence). CDR3 sequence reads: CSARRSYGYTF. CDR3 nucleotide sequence: TGCAGTGCTAGACGGTCCTATGGCTACACCTTC.

This clonotype was picked up one time. The chain joins TRBV27 to TRBJ2-1, with D possibly being TRBD2 (6 bases). With 4 bases removed from V and 2 bases from J, the gap between germline ends came to 12 bases. The CDR3 runs to 15 residues. Germline lookup yields CDR1 MNHEY and CDR2 SMNVEV (reference sequence). In DNA, the CDR3 is TGTGCCAGCAGTTGGGGACTGGATACCTACAATGAGCAGTTCTTC. This translates into CASSWGLDTYNEQFF.

This chain uses TRBV10-3 with TRBJ1-1; D ambiguous. CDR3 length equals 12 residues. Per the germline V gene, CDR1 is ENHRY and CDR2 is SYGVKD. V was trimmed by 10 bases and J by 5 bases, leaving 14 bases between them. The DNA of the CDR3 is TGTGCCACGAGGACCGGGAGGACTGAAGCTTTCTTT. Encoded protein: CATRTGRTEAFF.